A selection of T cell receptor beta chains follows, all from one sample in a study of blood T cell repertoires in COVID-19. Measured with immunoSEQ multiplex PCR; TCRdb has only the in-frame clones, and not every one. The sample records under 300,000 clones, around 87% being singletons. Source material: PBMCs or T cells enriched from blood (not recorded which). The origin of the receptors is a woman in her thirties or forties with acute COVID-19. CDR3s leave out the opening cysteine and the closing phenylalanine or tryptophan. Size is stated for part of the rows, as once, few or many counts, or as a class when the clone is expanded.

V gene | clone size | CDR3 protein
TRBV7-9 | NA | ASRESGTSGIGREQF
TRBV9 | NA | ASSVRAGESEQY
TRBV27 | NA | ASSLSWGADSPLH
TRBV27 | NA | ASSLSLSGNTIY
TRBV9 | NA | ASSVELAGIYEQY
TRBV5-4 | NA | ASSPAGQAGWNTEAF
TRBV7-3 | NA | ASSLGSSYNSPLH
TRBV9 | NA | ASSPSDSRYGYT
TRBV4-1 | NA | ASSQGLAENTGELF
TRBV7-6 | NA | ASGDRIISGNTIY
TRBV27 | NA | ASSLRGTGGWNEQF
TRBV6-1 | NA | ASSGLAGGSRYEQY
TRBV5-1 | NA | ASKTNPGLAGGGLGEQY
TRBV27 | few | ASKKLQGAQETQY
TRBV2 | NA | ASSPRTGDSNEQF
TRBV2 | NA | ARVPSGSYNEQF
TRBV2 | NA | ASSGDFSTQY
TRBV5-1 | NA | ASSSQGASTEAF
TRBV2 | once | ASSWTANTQY
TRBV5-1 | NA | ASSWAYNEQF